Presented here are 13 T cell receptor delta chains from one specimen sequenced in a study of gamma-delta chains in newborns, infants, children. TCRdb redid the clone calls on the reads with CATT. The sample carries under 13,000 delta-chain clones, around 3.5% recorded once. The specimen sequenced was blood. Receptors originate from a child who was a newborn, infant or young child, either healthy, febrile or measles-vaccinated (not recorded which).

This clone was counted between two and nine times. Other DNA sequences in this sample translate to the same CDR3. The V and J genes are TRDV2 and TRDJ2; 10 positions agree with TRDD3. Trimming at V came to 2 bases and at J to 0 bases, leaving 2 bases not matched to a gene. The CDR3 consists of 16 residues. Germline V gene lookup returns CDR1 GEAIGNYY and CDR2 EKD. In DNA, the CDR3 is TGTGCCTGTGACATCCTGGGGGATACTTTGACAGCACAACTCTTCTTT. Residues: CACDILGDTLTAQLFF.

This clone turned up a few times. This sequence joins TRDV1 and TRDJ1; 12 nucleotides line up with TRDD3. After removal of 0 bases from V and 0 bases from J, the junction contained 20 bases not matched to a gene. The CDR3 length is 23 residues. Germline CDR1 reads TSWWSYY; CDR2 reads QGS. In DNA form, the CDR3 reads TGTGCTCTTGGGGAACTAGTTCCACTCCCCGACTGGGGGATACTCCCCTACACCGATAAACTCATCTTT. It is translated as CALGELVPLPDWGILPYTDKLIF.

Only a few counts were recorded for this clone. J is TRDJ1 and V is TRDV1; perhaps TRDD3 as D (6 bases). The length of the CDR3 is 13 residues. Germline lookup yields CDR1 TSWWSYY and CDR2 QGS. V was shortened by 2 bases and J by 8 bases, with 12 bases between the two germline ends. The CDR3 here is CALGEMGVQKLIF. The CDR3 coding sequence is TGTGCTCTTGGGGAAATGGGGGTCCAAAAACTCATCTTT.

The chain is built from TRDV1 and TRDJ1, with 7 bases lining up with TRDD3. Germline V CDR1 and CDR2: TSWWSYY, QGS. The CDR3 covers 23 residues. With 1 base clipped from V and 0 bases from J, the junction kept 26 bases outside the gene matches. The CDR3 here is CALGEPGGGQLGLFERYTDKLIF. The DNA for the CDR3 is TGTGCTCTTGGGGAACCTGGGGGCGGGCAGTTGGGACTTTTTGAGAGGTACACCGATAAACTCATCTTT.

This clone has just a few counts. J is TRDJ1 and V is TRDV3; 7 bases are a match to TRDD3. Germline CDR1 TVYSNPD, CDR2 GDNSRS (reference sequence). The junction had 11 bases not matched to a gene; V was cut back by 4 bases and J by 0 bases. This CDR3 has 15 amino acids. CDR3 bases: TGTGCCTCCCCTAGAGGGGGATTATACACCGATAAACTCATCTTT. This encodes CASPRGGLYTDKLIF.

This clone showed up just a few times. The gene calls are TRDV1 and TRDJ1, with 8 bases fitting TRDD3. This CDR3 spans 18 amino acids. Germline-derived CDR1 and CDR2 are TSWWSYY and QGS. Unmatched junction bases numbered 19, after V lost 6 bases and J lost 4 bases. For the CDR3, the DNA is TGTGCTCTTGGCGTAGAGGCCTTCCCCTTTTGGGGGATCGATAAACTCATCTTT. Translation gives CALGVEAFPFWGIDKLIF.

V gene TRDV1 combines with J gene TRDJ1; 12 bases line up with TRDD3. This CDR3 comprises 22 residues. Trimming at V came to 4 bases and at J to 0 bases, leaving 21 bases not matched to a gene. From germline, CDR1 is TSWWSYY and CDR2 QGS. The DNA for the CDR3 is TGTGCTCTTGGGGTAGGCCTTCCCAACTGGGGGATACCCCGAACGTACACCGATAAACTCATCTTT. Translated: CALGVGLPNWGIPRTYTDKLIF.

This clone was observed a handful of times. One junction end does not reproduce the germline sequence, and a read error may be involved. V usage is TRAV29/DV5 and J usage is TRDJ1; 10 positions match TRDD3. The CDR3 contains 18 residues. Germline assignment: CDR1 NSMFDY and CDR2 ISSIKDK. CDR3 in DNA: TGTGCAGCAAGCGCTGGCCTTCCCGAACTGGGGGATTACGATAAACCCATCTTT. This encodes CAASAGLPELGDYDKPIF.

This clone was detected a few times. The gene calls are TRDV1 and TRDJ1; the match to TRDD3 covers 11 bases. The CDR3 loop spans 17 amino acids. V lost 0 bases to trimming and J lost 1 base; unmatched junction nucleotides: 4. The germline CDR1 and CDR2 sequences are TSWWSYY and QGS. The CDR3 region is CALGELGGGYVTDKLIF. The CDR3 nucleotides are TGTGCTCTTGGGGAACTAGGTGGGGGATACGTCACCGATAAACTCATCTTT.

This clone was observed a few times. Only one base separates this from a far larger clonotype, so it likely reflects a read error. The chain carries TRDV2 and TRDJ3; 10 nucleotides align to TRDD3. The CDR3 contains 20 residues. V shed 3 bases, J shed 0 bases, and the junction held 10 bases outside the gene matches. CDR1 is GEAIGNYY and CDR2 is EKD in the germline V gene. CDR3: CACDPLMGDTPSWDTRQMFF. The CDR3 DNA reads TGTGCCTGTGACCCTCTAATGGGGGATACACCCTCCTGGGACACCCGACAGATGTTTTTC.

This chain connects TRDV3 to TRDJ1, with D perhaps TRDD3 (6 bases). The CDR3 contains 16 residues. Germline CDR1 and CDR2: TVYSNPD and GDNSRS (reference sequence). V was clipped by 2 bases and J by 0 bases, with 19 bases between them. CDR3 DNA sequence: TGTGCCTTTGTTACCTACCGGGGGACCCACACCGATAAACTCATCTTT. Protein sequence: CAFVTYRGTHTDKLIF.

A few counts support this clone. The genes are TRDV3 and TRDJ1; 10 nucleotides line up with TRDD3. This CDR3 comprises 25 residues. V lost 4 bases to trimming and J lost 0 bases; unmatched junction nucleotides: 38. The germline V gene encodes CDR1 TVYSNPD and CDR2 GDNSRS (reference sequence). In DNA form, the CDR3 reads TGTGCCTGTCCCTTTCCGAGGCCTAAGGGACTGGGGGATCCTCATGGGGCTAAATACACCGATAAACTCATCTTT. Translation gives CACPFPRPKGLGDPHGAKYTDKLIF.

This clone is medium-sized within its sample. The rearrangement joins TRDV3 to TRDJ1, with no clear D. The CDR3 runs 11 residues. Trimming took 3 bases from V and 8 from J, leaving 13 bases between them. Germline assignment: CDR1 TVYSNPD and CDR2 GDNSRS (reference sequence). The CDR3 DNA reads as TGTGCCTTCGAGTACTTGGGAAAACTCATCTTT. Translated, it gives CAFEYLGKLIF. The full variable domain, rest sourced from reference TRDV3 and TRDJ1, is CDKVTQSSPDQTVASGSEVVLLCTYDTVYSNPDLFWYRIRPDYSFQFVFYGDNSRSEGADFTQGRFSVKHILTQKAFHLVISPVRTEDSATYYCAFEYLGKLIFGKGTRVTVEP.